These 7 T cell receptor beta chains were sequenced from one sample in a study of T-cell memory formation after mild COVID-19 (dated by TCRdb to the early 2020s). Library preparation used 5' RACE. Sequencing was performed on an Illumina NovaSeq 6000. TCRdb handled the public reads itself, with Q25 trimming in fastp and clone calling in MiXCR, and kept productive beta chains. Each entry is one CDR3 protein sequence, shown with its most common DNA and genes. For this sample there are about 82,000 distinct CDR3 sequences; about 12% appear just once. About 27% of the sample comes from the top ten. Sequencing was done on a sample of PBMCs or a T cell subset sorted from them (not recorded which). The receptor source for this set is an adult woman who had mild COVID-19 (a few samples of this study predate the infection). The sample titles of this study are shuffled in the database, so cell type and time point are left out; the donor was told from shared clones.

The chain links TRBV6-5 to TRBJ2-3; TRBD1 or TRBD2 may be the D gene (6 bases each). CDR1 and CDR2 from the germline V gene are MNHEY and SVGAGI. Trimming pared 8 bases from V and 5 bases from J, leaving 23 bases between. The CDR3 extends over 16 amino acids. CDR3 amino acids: CASARRRARGIDTQYF. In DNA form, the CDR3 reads TGTGCCAGCGCCCGCCGGAGGGCCAGGGGAATAGATACGCAGTATTTT.

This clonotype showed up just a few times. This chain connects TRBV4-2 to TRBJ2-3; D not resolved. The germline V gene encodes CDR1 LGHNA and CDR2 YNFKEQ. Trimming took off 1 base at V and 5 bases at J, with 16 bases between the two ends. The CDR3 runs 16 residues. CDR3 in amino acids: CASSQGGTYSVDTQYF. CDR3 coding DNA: TGTGCCAGCAGCCAAGGTGGAACCTACTCAGTAGATACGCAGTATTTT.

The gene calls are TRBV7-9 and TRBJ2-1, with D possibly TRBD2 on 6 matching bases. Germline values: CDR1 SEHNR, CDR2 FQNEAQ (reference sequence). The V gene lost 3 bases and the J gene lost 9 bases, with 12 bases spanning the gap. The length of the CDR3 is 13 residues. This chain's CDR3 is CASSFGGGSEQFF. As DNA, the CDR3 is TGTGCCAGCAGCTTCGGCGGAGGGAGTGAGCAGTTCTTC.

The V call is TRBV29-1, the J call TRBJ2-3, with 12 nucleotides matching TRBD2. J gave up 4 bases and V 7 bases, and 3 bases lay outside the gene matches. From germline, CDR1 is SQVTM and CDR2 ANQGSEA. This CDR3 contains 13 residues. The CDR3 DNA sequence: TGCAGCGGGACTAGCGGGGTTTCAGATACGCAGTATTTT. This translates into CSGTSGVSDTQYF.

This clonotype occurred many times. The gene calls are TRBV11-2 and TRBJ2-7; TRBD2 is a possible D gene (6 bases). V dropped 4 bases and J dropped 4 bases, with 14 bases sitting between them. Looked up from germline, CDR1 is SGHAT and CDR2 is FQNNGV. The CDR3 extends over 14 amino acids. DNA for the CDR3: TGTGCCAGCAGCTCGGACTATGGGGGTTACGAGCAGTACTTC. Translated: CASSSDYGGYEQYF.

CDR3 bases: TGTGCCATCAGTGAATCCGGCACAGGGGGTTTTGGCTACACCTTC. Encoded protein: CAISESGTGGFGYTF. V gene TRBV10-3 combines with J gene TRBJ1-2, with 8 bases that match TRBD1. Germline CDR1 is ENHRY and CDR2 is SYGVKD. With V trimmed by 3 bases and J by 7 bases, 10 bases remained unmatched. CDR3 size: 15 residues.

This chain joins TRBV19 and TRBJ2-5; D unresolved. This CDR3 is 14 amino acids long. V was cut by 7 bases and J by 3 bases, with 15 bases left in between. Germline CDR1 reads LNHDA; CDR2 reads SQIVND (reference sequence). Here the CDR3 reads CASTPPGHKETQYF. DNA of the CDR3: TGTGCCAGTACTCCCCCGGGCCACAAAGAGACCCAGTACTTC.